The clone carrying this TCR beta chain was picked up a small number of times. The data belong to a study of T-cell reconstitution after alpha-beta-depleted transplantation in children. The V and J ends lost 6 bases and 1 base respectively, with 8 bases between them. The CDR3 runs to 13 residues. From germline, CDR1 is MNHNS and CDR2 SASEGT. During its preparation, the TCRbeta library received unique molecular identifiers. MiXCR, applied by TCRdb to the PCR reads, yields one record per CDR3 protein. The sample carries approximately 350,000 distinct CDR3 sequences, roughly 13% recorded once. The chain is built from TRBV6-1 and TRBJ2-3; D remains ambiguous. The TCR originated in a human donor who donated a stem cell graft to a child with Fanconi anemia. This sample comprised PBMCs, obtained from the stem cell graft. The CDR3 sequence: CASRAVGTDTQYF. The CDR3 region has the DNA TGTGCCAGCAGGGCGGTAGGCACAGATACGCAGTATTTT.